The clone carrying this T cell receptor beta chain was found once. Its specificity is unknown. With 60 Vbeta and 13 Jbeta primers, the PCR was carried out. Produced via immunoSEQ multiplex PCR; TCRdb's table is partial and in-frame only. The sample lists roughly 130,000 clones, about 80% occurring once. The V gene lost 1 base and the J gene lost 8 bases, with 14 bases spanning the gap. The germline gives CDR1 LNHDA, CDR2 SQIVND (reference sequence). CDR3 size: 14 residues. This sample is drawn from a study of cytomegalovirus exposure and HLA in healthy donors. Overall study results and limits: Judged likely to be a sequencing artifact was a cluster of highly shared sequence variants.

This sequence was found in a male donor in good health and CMV-seronegative. The chain combines TRBV19 with TRBJ1-2; D unclear. Sequenced input: PBMCs. CDR3 DNA: TGTGCCAGTAGTATAGTTCGGAGCCCCGGGGGCTACACCTTC. Translating gives CASSIVRSPGGYTF. Filled out from reference TRBV19 and TRBJ1-2, the complete variable domain reads DGGITQSPKYLFRKEGQNVTLSCEQNLNHDAMYWYRQDPGQGLRLIYYSQIVNDFQKGDIAEGYSVSREKKESFPLTVTSAQKNPTAFYLCASSIVRSPGGYTFGSGTRLTVV.